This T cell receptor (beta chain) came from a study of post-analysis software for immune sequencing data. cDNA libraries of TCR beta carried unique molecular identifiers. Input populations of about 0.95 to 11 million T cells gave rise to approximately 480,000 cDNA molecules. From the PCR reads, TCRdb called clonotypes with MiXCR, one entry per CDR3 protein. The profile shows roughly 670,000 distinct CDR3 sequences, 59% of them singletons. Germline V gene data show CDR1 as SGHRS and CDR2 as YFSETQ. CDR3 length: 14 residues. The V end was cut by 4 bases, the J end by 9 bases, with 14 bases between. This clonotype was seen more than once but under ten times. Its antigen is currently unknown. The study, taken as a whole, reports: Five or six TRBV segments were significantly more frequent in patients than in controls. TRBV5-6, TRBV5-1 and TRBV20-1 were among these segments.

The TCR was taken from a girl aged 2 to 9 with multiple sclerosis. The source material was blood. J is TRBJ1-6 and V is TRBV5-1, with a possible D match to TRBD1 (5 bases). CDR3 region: CASSTGTPGSPLHF. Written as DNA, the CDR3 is TGCGCCAGCAGCACCGGGACTCCCGGTTCACCCCTCCACTTT.